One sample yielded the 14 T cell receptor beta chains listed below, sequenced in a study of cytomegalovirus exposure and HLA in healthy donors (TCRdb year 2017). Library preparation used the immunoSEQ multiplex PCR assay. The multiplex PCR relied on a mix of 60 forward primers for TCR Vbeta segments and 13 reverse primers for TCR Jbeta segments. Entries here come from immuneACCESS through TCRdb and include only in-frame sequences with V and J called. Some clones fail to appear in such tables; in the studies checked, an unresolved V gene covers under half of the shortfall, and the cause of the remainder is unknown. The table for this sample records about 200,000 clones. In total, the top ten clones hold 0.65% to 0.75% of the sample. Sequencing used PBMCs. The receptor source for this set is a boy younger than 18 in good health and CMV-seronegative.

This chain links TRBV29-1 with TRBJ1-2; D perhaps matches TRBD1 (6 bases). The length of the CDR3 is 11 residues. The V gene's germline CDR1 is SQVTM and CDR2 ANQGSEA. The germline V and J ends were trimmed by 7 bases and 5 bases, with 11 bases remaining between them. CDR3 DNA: TGCAGCGCCGAGGGGGTTTATGGCTACACCTTC. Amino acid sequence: CSAEGVYGYTF.

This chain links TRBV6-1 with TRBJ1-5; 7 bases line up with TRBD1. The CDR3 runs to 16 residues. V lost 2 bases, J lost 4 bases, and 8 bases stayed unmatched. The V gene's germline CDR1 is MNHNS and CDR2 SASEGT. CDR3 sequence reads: CASSERGTVANQPQHF. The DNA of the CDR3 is TGTGCCAGCAGTGAACGAGGGACAGTGGCTAATCAGCCCCAGCATTTT.

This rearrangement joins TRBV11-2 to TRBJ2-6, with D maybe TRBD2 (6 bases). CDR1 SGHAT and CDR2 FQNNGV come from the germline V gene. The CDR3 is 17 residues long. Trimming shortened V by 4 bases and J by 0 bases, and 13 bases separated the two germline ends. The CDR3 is CASSYLSGSSGANVLTF. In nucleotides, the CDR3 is TGTGCCAGCAGCTATCTGTCCGGGAGCTCTGGGGCCAACGTCCTGACTTTC.

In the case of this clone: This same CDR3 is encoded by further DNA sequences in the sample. CDR3 sequence reads: CSVSTGYTEAFF. CDR3 sequence (DNA): TGCAGCGTTTCAACAGGGTACACTGAAGCTTTCTTT. The rearrangement joins TRBV29-1 to TRBJ1-1; TRBD1 is a possible D gene (6 bases). This CDR3 has 12 amino acids. CDR1 is SQVTM, CDR2 ANQGSEA, per germline. Trimming pared 5 bases from V and 3 bases from J, leaving 10 bases between.

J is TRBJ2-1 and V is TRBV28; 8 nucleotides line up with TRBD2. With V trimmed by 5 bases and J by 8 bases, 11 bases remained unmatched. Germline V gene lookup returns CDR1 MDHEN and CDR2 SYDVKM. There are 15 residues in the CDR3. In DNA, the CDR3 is TGTGCCAGCAGTCACGGGGGGGGGCGATCGGATGAGCAGTTCTTC. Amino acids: CASSHGGGRSDEQFF.

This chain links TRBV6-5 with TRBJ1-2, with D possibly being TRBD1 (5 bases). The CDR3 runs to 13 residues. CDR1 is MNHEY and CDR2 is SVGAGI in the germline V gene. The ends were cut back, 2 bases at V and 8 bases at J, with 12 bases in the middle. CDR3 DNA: TGTGCCAGCAGTTACCTGGGGCTAGGCGGCTACACCTTC. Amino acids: CASSYLGLGGYTF.

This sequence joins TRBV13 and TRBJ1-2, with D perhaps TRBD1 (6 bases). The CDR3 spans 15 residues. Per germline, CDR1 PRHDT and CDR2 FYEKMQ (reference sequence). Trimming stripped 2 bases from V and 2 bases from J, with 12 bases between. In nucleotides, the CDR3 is TGTGCCAGCAGCTTACGACAGGACCTCAACTATGGCTACACCTTC. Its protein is CASSLRQDLNYGYTF. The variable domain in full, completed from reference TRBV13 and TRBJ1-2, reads AAGVIQSPRHLIKEKRETATLKCYPIPRHDTVYWYQQGPGQDPQFLISFYEKMQSDKGSIPDRFSAQQFSDYHSELNMSSLELGDSALYFCASSLRQDLNYGYTFGSGTRLTVV.

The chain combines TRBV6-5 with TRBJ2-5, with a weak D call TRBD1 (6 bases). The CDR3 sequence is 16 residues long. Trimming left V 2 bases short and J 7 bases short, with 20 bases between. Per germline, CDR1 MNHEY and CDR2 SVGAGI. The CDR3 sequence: CASSYTGRTPSGTQYF. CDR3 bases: TGTGCCAGCAGTTACACAGGGCGCACCCCAAGTGGGACCCAGTACTTC.

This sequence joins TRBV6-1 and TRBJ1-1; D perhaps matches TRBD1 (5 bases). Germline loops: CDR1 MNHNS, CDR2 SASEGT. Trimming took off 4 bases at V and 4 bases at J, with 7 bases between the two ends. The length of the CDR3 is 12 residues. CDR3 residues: CASSAGGTEAFF. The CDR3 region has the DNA TGTGCCAGCAGTGCCGGGGGCACTGAAGCTTTCTTT.

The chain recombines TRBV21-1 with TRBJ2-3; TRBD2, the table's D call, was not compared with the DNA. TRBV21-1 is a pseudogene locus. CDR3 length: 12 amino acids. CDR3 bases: TGTGCCAGCAGGACTAGCACAGATACGCAGTATTTT. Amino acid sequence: CASRTSTDTQYF.

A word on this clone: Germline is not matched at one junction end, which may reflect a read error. The CDR3 nucleotides read TGTGCCAGCAGCTCGCCCGTGGGTGGGGGCCGGGTCTTC. Amino acid sequence: CASSSPVGGGRVF. The V call is TRBV7-2, the J call TRBJ2-1, with TRBD1 as a possible D gene (6 bases). This CDR3 is built from 13 residues. Germline values: CDR1 SGHTA, CDR2 FQGNSA.

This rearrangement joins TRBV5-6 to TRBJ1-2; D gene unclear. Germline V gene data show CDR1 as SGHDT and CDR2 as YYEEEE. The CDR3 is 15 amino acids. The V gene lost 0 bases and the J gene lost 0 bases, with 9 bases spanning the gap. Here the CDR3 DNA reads TGTGCCAGCAGCTTGGTCGTAGTAGCTAACTATGGCTACACCTTC. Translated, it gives CASSLVVVANYGYTF.

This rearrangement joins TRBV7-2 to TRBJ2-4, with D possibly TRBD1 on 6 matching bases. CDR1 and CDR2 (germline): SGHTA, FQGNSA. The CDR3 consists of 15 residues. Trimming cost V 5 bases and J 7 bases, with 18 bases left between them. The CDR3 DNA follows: TGTGCCAGCAGCGCTCAACAGGGTAGTGGTAACATTCAGTACTTC. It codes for CASSAQQGSGNIQYF.

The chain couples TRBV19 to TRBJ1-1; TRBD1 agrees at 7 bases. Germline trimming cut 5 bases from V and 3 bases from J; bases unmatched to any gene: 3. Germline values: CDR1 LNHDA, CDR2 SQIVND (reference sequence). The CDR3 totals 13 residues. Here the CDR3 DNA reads TGTGCCAGTAGTTTTGACAGGGACACTGAAGCTTTCTTT. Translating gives CASSFDRDTEAFF.